The 32 T cell receptor beta chains in this list originate from one sample, sequenced in a study of blood T cell repertoires in COVID-19. The assay was immunoSEQ multiplex PCR, and TCRdb's table has in-frame clones only and misses some. Of about 210,000 clones in the sample, 75% to 85% are singletons; the top ten hold around 13%. The source material was peripheral blood. The receptors here all came from a human donor in a cohort sampled during active COVID-19.

The chain couples TRBV7-3 to TRBJ1-2, with D uncertain. The germline V gene encodes CDR1 SGHTA and CDR2 FQGTGA. The CDR3 is made up of 13 amino acids. Trimming removed 5 bases from V and 11 bases from J, with 18 bases in between. Written as DNA, the CDR3 is TGTGCCAGCAGCCTCTCTACGGGTCTCGGTTACACCTTC. Amino acids: CASSLSTGLGYTF.

The chain carries TRBV24-1 and TRBJ1-2, with 7 positions matching TRBD1. V lost 3 bases and J lost 2; bases outside the gene matches: 2. The CDR3 totals 14 residues. Germline V gene lookup returns CDR1 KGHDR and CDR2 SFDVKD. The DNA for the CDR3 is TGTGCCACCAGTGATCCACAGGGGAACTATGGCTACACCTTC. Protein product: CATSDPQGNYGYTF.

The gene calls are TRBV28 and TRBJ2-2; 13 bases agree with TRBD2. Germline V gene sequence: CDR1 MDHEN, CDR2 SYDVKM. The J segment lost 7 bases and the V segment lost 5 bases, leaving 16 bases of the junction unmatched. This CDR3 region has 19 residues. The CDR3 nucleotides are TGTGCCAGCAGTCCTGACCCCTGGACTAGCGGGAGAGGTAGCGGGGAGCTGTTTTTT. Its protein is CASSPDPWTSGRGSGELFF.

This clone was detected a few times. V usage is TRBV28 and J usage is TRBJ2-7, with D possibly TRBD1 on 6 matching bases. With 2 bases removed from V and 6 bases from J, the gap between germline ends came to 14 bases. The CDR3 covers 14 residues. Looked up from germline, CDR1 is MDHEN and CDR2 is SYDVKM. The CDR3 region has the DNA TGTGCCAGCAGTTTAGGAGATCCACAGGGCGAGCAGTACTTC. Protein product: CASSLGDPQGEQYF.

The CDR3 protein is CASSPGLAAHTQYF. CDR3 sequence (DNA): TGTGCCAGCTCACCGGGACTAGCGGCCCACACGCAGTATTTT. This sequence joins TRBV18 and TRBJ2-3; 11 nucleotides line up with TRBD2. V shed 3 bases and J 9 bases; nucleotides not matched to a gene: 5. Germline CDR1 is KGHSH and CDR2 is LQKENI. CDR3 length equals 14 residues. Together with reference TRBV18 and TRBJ2-3, the CDR3 gives the full variable domain: NAGVMQNPRHLVRRRGQEARLRCSPMKGHSHVYWYRQLPEEGLKFMVYLQKENIIDESGMPKERFSAEFPKEGPSILRIQQVVRGDSAAYFCASSPGLAAHTQYFGPGTRLTVL.

This clone was observed a single time. The genes are TRBV28 and TRBJ1-2, with D perhaps matching TRBD1 (6 bases). Germline assignment: CDR1 MDHEN and CDR2 SYDVKM. The length of the CDR3 is 13 residues. Trimming pared 11 bases from V and 7 bases from J, leaving 20 bases between. The DNA of the CDR3 is TGTGCCTCCAGGTCAGGGGTACTAATTGGCTACACCTTC. Translating it yields CASRSGVLIGYTF.

The J gene is TRBJ1-4, the V gene TRBV15, with TRBD1 matching 8 bases. The germline gives CDR1 LNHNV, CDR2 YYDKDF (reference sequence). Losses at the gene ends were 2 bases for V and 0 bases for J; bases not matched to a gene: 8. The CDR3 contains 18 residues. CDR3 bases: TGTGCCACCAGCAGACTCGGACAGGGCTTCGCAACTAATGAAAAACTGTTTTTT. Amino acid sequence: CATSRLGQGFATNEKLFF.

The gene calls are TRBV3-1 (or the pseudogene TRBV3-2) and TRBJ2-3; D is unresolved. CDR1 is LGHDT, CDR2 YNNKEL, per germline (reference sequence). The ends were cut back, 1 base at V and 9 bases at J, with 23 bases in the middle. CDR3 size: 17 residues. The CDR3 spells CASSQASAALPFGTQYF. The CDR3 bases are TGTGCCAGCAGCCAAGCGTCAGCAGCGCTCCCGTTCGGGACGCAGTATTTT.

V is TRBV19 and J is TRBJ2-2, with D tentatively TRBD1 (5 bases). The V end lost 6 bases, the J end lost 5 bases, and 13 bases lay between the germline ends. Germline V gene sequence: CDR1 LNHDA, CDR2 SQIVND (reference sequence). The CDR3 has 14 residues. The DNA of the CDR3 is TGTGCCAGTAGCAGGGAATACGAAACCGGGGAGCTGTTTTTT. As protein: CASSREYETGELFF.

This clone showed up many times. V and J are TRBV19 and TRBJ1-2; 11 bases are shared with TRBD1. Losses at the gene ends were 4 bases for V and 5 bases for J; bases not matched to a gene: 12. The CDR3 has 17 amino acids. Germline V lookup: CDR1 LNHDA, CDR2 SQIVND (reference sequence). CDR3 loop: CASSTQEGQGARYGYTF. CDR3 in DNA: TGTGCCAGTAGTACTCAAGAAGGACAGGGGGCTAGGTATGGCTACACCTTC.

The chain couples TRBV28 to TRBJ2-7; D remains ambiguous. This CDR3 contains 13 residues. V was clipped by 2 bases and J by 7 bases, with 12 bases between them. Germline V lookup: CDR1 MDHEN, CDR2 SYDVKM. Here the CDR3 DNA reads TGTGCCAGCAGTTTACCCCGAGGTATAGAGCAGTACTTC. Translated: CASSLPRGIEQYF.

This clone showed up just once. The rearrangement links TRBV3-1 (or the pseudogene TRBV3-2) to TRBJ2-7, with D possibly matching TRBD2 (5 bases). Germline V gene data show CDR1 as LGHDT and CDR2 as YNNKEL (reference sequence). The CDR3 has 15 amino acids. The germline V and J ends were trimmed by 1 base and 4 bases, with 14 bases remaining between them. The CDR3 nucleotides are TGTGCCAGCAGCCAAGTATGGACGGGGATTTACGAGCAGTACTTC. Translated, it gives CASSQVWTGIYEQYF.

The chain uses TRBV19 and TRBJ2-4, with D tentatively TRBD2 (5 bases). V lost 10 bases and J lost 0, with 16 bases in between. The CDR3 extends over 15 amino acids. Germline-derived CDR1 and CDR2 are LNHDA and SQIVND (reference sequence). The CDR3 here is CATFRKGLAKNIQYF. CDR3 in DNA: TGTGCCACTTTCCGAAAAGGACTAGCCAAAAACATTCAGTACTTC. Variable domain in full (rest from reference TRBV19 and TRBJ2-4): DGGITQSPKYLFRKEGQNVTLSCEQNLNHDAMYWYRQDPGQGLRLIYYSQIVNDFQKGDIAEGYSVSREKKESFPLTVTSAQKNPTAFYLCATFRKGLAKNIQYFGAGTRLSVL.

The rearrangement joins TRBV7-2 to TRBJ2-7, with 8 bases that match TRBD1. CDR1 is SGHTA, CDR2 FQGNSA, per germline. V trimming: 5 bases; J trimming: 0 bases; junction bases outside the gene matches: 6. This CDR3 comprises 15 residues. The CDR3 region has the DNA TGTGCCAGCAGCCTGGACAGGGTAAGCTCCTACGAGCAGTACTTC. Residues: CASSLDRVSSYEQYF.

V usage is TRBV10-3 and J usage is TRBJ2-7, with 11 bases aligning to TRBD1. Germline-derived CDR1 and CDR2 are ENHRY and SYGVKD. The trim removed 10 bases at V and 2 bases at J, leaving 10 bases unmatched. The CDR3 loop spans 15 amino acids. CDR3 in DNA: TGTGCCACCGGACAGGGGGCTAATAACGCCTACGAGCAGTACTTC. Protein product: CATGQGANNAYEQYF.

The chain uses TRBV28 and TRBJ1-2; D uncertain. In germline, CDR1 is MDHEN, CDR2 SYDVKM. V lost 7 bases and J lost 3, with 21 bases in between. CDR3 length equals 16 residues. For the CDR3, the DNA is TGTGCCAGCATCCCTCAGGCGAGGGAGGGAGACTATGGCTACACCTTC. Its translation is CASIPQAREGDYGYTF.

This chain uses TRBV2 with TRBJ1-2; D gene uncertain. Trimming took 4 bases from V and 8 from J, leaving 14 bases between them. Looked up from germline, CDR1 is SNHLY and CDR2 is FYNNEI. The CDR3 runs 13 residues. The CDR3 here is CASSVGWGGGYTF. CDR3 DNA sequence: TGTGCCAGCAGTGTCGGATGGGGAGGGGGCTACACCTTC.

The J gene is TRBJ1-5, the V gene TRBV6-2 or TRBV6-3; no firm D call. Germline-derived CDR1 and CDR2 are MNHEY and SVGEGT. Trimming left V 5 bases short and J 7 bases short, with 12 bases between. This CDR3 has 13 residues. The CDR3 DNA reads TGTGCCAGCAGTGACCCTCCCGGGCAGCCCCAGCATTTT. It translates to CASSDPPGQPQHF.

This chain joins TRBV5-6 and TRBJ2-7, with D perhaps TRBD1 (6 bases). Trimming left V 2 bases short and J 0 bases short, with 9 bases between. Germline V gene data show CDR1 as SGHDT and CDR2 as YYEEEE. CDR3 length: 14 amino acids. As DNA, the CDR3 is TGTGCCAGCAGCTTTGACAGGAGCTCCTACGAGCAGTACTTC. This codes for CASSFDRSSYEQYF.

The chain employs TRBV28 and TRBJ1-5; D ambiguous. V lost 1 base to trimming and J lost 0 bases, with 7 bases between them. The CDR3 runs 15 residues. Germline CDR1 reads MDHEN; CDR2 reads SYDVKM. The CDR3 DNA sequence: TGTGCCAGCAGTTTATTCCCAAATAGCAATCAGCCCCAGCATTTT. Protein: CASSLFPNSNQPQHF.

This sequence joins TRBV20-1 and TRBJ1-2; D remains ambiguous. This CDR3 has 11 residues. Per the germline V gene, CDR1 is DFQATT and CDR2 is SNEGSKA (reference sequence). V gave up 6 bases and J gave up 3 bases, with 8 bases separating them. For the CDR3, the DNA is TGCAGTGCCGAACTTGACTATGGCTACACCTTC. Its protein product is CSAELDYGYTF.

V and J are TRBV2 and TRBJ2-3; 8 nucleotides agree with TRBD1. CDR3 size: 15 residues. Germline V gene sequence: CDR1 SNHLY, CDR2 FYNNEI. J gave up 0 bases and V 10 bases, and 9 bases lay outside the gene matches. CDR3 loop: CATKGDRTSTDTQYF. The CDR3, as DNA: TGTGCCACCAAGGGGGACAGGACTAGCACAGATACGCAGTATTTT.

J is TRBJ1-3 and V is TRBV19, with 7 bases matching TRBD1. Trimming took 8 bases from V and 2 from J; bases not matched to a gene: 12. The CDR3 is 16 residues long. Germline CDR1 reads LNHDA; CDR2 reads SQIVND (reference sequence). The CDR3 bases are TGTGCCAGTCGTAGCCACTCCGGGACAGCTGGAAACACCATATATTTT. Protein sequence: CASRSHSGTAGNTIYF.

This clone was picked up many times. The gene calls are TRBV4-1 and TRBJ1-5; TRBD1 is a possible D gene (5 bases). V lost 3 bases and J lost 0, with 12 bases in between. In germline, CDR1 is MGHRA, CDR2 YSYEKL. This CDR3 is 16 amino acids long. The CDR3 nucleotides are TGCGCCAGCAGCCAGATTTCAGGACATAGCAATCAGCCCCAGCATTTT. Translating gives CASSQISGHSNQPQHF.

The chain links TRBV5-1 to TRBJ2-7, with 8 bases lining up with TRBD2. The junction had 8 bases not matched to a gene; V was cut back by 4 bases and J by 2 bases. Per germline, CDR1 SGHRS and CDR2 YFSETQ. CDR3 length: 15 amino acids. The CDR3 DNA reads as TGCGCCAGCAGCGTATCCGTAGCGGGGACCTACGAGCAGTACTTC. Translation gives CASSVSVAGTYEQYF. The full variable domain, with the rest looked up from reference TRBV5-1 and TRBJ2-7, is KAGVTQTPRYLIKTRGQQVTLSCSPISGHRSVSWYQQTPGQGLQFLFEYFSETQRNKGNFPGRFSGRQFSNSRSEMNVSTLELGDSALYLCASSVSVAGTYEQYFGPGTRLTVT.

The J gene is TRBJ1-2, the V gene TRBV10-3; 7 nucleotides line up with TRBD1. Trimming at V came to 3 bases and at J to 7 bases, leaving 14 bases not matched to a gene. CDR3 size: 16 residues. Looked up from germline, CDR1 is ENHRY and CDR2 is SYGVKD. CDR3 region: CAISEVGYQGEFGYTF. CDR3 sequence (DNA): TGTGCCATCAGTGAAGTTGGATATCAGGGGGAGTTTGGCTACACCTTC.

CDR3 in DNA: TGTGCTAGTGGTTTCTCGAGGGGACAGGGTTGGAGCAATCAGCCCCAGCATTTT. Its translation: CASGFSRGQGWSNQPQHF. The V and J genes are TRBV12-5 and TRBJ1-5; 9 bases match TRBD1. V lost 3 bases and J lost 1; bases outside the gene matches: 10. The germline V gene has CDR1 LGHNT and CDR2 FRNRAP. The CDR3 covers 18 residues.

The V and J genes are TRBV16 and TRBJ2-1, with 11 bases that match TRBD2. There are 16 residues in the CDR3. The V segment lost 4 bases and the J segment 0 bases; nucleotides outside the gene matches: 2. In germline, CDR1 is KGHSY, CDR2 FQNENV. CDR3 coding DNA: TGTGCCAGCAGCCTGGGACTAGCGGTCTCCTACAATGAGCAGTTCTTC. It specifies CASSLGLAVSYNEQFF.

The chain has TRBV6-5 and TRBJ1-6; maybe TRBD1 (5 bases). CDR1 and CDR2 from the germline V gene are MNHEY and SVGAGI. The length of the CDR3 is 13 residues. V was trimmed by 5 bases and J by 8 bases, leaving 10 bases between them. CDR3 loop: CASSPRVDSPLHF. The CDR3 region has the DNA TGTGCCAGCAGTCCCAGGGTTGATTCACCCCTCCACTTT.

The chain combines TRBV27 with TRBJ1-4, with a possible D match to TRBD1 (5 bases). The CDR3 runs 15 residues. Looked up from germline, CDR1 is MNHEY and CDR2 is SMNVEV (reference sequence). V shed 5 bases and J shed 7 bases, with 17 bases lying between them. The CDR3 spells CASSPIAGISEKLFF. The CDR3 nucleotides are TGTGCCAGCAGTCCGATCGCAGGGATTAGTGAAAAACTGTTTTTT.

The V gene is TRBV15, the J gene TRBJ1-2; D is ambiguous. CDR3 size: 14 residues. V was trimmed by 0 bases and J by 2 bases, leaving 7 bases between them. The germline gives CDR1 LNHNV, CDR2 YYDKDF (reference sequence). The CDR3 region has the DNA TGTGCCACCAGCAGAGATCTCCCGAACTATGGCTACACCTTC. It is translated as CATSRDLPNYGYTF.

Only one count was recorded for this clone. The CDR3 DNA reads as TGCAGTGCACATAAAGGCTACACCTTC. This gives the protein CSAHKGYTF. The chain couples TRBV20-1 to TRBJ1-2; D unresolved. Trimming took off 6 bases at V and 8 bases at J, with 7 bases between the two ends. The CDR3 sequence is 9 residues long. Germline V CDR1 and CDR2: DFQATT, SNEGSKA (reference sequence).